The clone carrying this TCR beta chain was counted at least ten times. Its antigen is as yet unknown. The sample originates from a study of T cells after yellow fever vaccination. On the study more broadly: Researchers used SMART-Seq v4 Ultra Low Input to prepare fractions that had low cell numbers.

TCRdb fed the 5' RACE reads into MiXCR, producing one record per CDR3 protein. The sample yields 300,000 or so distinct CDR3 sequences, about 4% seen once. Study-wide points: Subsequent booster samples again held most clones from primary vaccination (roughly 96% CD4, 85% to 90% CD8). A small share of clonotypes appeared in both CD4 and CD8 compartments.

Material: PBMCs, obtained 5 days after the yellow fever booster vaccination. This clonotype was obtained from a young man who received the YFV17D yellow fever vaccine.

As DNA, the CDR3 is TGCGCCAGCAGCCCCCGCTCCGGGACTAGCGGGGGGGGTGAGCAGTTCTTC. Its translation is CASSPRSGTSGGGEQFF. This sequence joins TRBV5-1 and TRBJ2-1; TRBD2 agrees at 16 bases. Looked up from germline, CDR1 is SGHRS and CDR2 is YFSETQ. There are 17 residues in the CDR3. The junction had 10 bases not matched to a gene; V was cut back by 4 bases and J by 9 bases.